This T cell receptor (beta chain) appears in the sequencing data of a study of STAT3 mutations in large granular lymphocyte leukemia. Broader study findings: Every T-LGLL patient had at least one immunodominant TCRbeta clonotype. A small but highly pathogenic clone may have been missed.

A note on this clone: The antigen remains undetermined.

This CDR3 has 14 amino acids. CDR1 is SGHTS and CDR2 is YDEGEE in the germline V gene. V gave up 6 bases and J gave up 8 bases, with 20 bases separating them. The assay was immunoSEQ multiplex PCR, and TCRdb's table has in-frame clones only and misses some. Of around 4,100 clones listed, 50% to 75% were seen once; the top ten hold around 40%. The V gene is TRBV5-8, the J gene TRBJ1-2; no clear D. The TCR sequence derives from a human donor with T large granular lymphocyte leukemia. Some clones in this sample may be carry-over from other donors' samples. The specimen sequenced was PBMCs. This CDR3 is CASKLRSSAGGYTF. The CDR3 DNA is TGTGCCAGCAAACTCAGGTCCTCAGCAGGCGGCTACACCTTC.